Sequencing of this T cell receptor beta chain was carried out in a study of blood T cell repertoires in COVID-19. About the study: T cells, B-cell-depleted T cells, or PBMCs supplied cDNA or gDNA.

Data came from immunoSEQ multiplex PCR; TCRdb stores just in-frame clones and leaves some out. The data hold 250,000 to 350,000 clones, with about 89% observed a single time. Looked up from germline, CDR1 is SGHTA and CDR2 is FQGTGA. J gave up 1 base and V 8 bases, and 6 bases lay outside the gene matches. This CDR3 region has 15 residues. The material sequenced was peripheral blood. The V and J genes are TRBV7-3 and TRBJ2-2; TRBD1 matches at 8 bases. This TCR was sampled from an older woman with acute or convalescent COVID-19. CDR3 sequence (DNA): TGTGCCAGCCAGAGGACAGGGCAGAACACCGGGGAGCTGTTTTTT. Protein sequence: CASQRTGQNTGELFF.